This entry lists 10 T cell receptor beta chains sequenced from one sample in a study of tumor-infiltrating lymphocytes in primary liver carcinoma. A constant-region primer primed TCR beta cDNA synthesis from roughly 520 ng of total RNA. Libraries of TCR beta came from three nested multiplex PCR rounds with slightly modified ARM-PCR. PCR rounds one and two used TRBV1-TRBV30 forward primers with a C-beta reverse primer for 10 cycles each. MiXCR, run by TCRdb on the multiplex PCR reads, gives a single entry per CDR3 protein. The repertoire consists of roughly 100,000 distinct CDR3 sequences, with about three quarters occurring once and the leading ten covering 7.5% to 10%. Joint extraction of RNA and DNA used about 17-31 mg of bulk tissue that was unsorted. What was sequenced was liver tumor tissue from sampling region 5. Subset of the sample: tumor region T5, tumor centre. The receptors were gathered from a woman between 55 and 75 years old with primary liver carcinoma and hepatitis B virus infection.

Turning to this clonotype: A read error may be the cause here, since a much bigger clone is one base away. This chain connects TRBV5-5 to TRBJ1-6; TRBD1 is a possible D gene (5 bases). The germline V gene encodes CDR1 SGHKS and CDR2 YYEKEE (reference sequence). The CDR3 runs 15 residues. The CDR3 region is CASSPGSSYNSHLHF. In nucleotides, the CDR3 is TGTGCCAGCAGCCCAGGGAGCTCCTATAATTCACACCTCCACTTT.

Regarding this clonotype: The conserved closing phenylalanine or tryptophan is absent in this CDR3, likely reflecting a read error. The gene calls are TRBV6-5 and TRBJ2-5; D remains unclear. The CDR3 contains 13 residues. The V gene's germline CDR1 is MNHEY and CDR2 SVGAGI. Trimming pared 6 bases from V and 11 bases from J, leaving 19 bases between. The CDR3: CASSLSSTAPQYS. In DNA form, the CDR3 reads TGTGCCAGCAGCTTATCTTCGACGGCGCCACAGTACTCC.

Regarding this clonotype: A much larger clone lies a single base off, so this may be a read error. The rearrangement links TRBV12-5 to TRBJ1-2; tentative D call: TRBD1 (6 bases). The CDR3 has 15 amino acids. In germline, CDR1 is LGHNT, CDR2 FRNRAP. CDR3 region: CASALVQGGATGYTF. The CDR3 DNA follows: TGTGCTAGTGCTTTGGTACAGGGCGGTGCAACTGGCTACACCTTC.

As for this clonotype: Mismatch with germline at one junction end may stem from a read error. The CDR3 DNA follows: TGTGCCAGCAGTTACTGGCTAAATCAGTCCCAGCATTTT. Its protein is CASSYWLNQSQHF. The V and J genes are TRBV6-5 and TRBJ1-5; the D is unclear. The CDR3 is 13 amino acids. Germline CDR1 is MNHEY and CDR2 is SVGAGI.

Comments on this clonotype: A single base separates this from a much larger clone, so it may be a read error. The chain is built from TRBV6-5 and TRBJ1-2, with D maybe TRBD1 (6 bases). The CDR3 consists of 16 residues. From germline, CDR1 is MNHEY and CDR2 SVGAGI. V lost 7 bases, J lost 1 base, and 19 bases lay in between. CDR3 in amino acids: CASTAVRRTVNYGYTF. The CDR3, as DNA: TGTGCCAGCACCGCAGTTAGAAGGACAGTTAACTATGGCTACACCTTC.

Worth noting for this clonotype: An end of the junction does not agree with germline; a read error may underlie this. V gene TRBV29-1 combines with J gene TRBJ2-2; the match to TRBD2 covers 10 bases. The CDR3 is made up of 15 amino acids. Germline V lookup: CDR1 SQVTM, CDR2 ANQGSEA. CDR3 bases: TGCAGCGTAAAGGGACTAGCGACGGACACCGGGGAGCTGGTTTTT. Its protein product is CSVKGLATDTGELVF.

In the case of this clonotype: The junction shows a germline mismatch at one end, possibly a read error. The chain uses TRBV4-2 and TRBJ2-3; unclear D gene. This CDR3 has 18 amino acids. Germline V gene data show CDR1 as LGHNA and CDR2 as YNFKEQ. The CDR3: CASSQLGPVAASTDTQYF. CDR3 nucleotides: TGTGCTAGCAGCCAATTAGGGCCAGTGGCAGCCAGCACAGATACGCAGTATTTT.

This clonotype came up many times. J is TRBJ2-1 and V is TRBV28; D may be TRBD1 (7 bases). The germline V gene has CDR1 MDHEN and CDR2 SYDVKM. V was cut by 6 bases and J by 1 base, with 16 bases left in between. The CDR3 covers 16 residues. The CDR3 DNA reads TGTGCCAGCAGGCAGGGGGGCTTTAGGTCCTACAATGAGCAGTTCTTC. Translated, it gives CASRQGGFRSYNEQFF.

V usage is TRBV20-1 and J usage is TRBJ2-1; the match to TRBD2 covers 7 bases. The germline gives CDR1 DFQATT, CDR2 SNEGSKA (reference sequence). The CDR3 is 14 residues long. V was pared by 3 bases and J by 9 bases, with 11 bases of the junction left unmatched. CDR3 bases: TGCAGTGCTAGCGCCTCCGGGACTAATTTTGAGCAGTTCTTC. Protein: CSASASGTNFEQFF.

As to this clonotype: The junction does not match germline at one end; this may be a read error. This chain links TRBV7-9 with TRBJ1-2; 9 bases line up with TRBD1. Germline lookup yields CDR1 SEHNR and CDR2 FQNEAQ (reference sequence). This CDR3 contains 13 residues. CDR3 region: CAGRVGTGSGYTF. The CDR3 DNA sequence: TGTGCCGGCAGAGTAGGGACAGGGTCGGGCTACACCTTC. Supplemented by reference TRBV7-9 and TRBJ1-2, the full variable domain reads DTGVSQNPRHKITKRGQNVTFRCDPISEHNRLYWYRQTLGQGPEFLTYFQNEAQLEKSRLLSDRFSAERPKGSFSTLEIQRTEQGDSAMYLCAGRVGTGSGYTFGSGTRLTVV.